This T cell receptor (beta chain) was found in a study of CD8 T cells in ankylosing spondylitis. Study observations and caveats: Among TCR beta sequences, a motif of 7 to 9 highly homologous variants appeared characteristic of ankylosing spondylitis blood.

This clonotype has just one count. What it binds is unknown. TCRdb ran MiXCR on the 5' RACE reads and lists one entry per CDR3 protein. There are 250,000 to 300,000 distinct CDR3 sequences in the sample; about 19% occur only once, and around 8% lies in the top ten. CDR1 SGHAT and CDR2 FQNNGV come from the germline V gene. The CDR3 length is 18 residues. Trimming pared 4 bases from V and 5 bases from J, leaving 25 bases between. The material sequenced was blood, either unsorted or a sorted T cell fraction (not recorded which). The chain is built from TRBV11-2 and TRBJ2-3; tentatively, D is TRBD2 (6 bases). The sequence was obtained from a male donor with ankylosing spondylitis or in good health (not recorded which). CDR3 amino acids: CASSSRRVALILGDTQYF. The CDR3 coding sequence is TGTGCCAGCAGCTCTAGGAGGGTAGCGTTGATTCTGGGAGATACGCAGTATTTT.